The 8 T cell receptor beta chains in this list originate from one sample, sequenced in a study of blood T cell repertoires in COVID-19. TCRdb's table, derived via immunoSEQ multiplex PCR, lists solely in-frame clones and lacks some. The repertoire holds over 50,000 clones, with 90% as singletons. Sequencing used peripheral blood. Receptors were obtained from a human donor with active COVID-19. The donor label of this sample is uncertain.

The V gene is TRBV9, the J gene TRBJ1-4; perhaps TRBD1 as D (5 bases). Trimming removed 0 bases at V and 0 bases at J, with 9 bases between. CDR3 length equals 16 residues. Germline assignment: CDR1 SGDLS and CDR2 YYNGEE. Here the CDR3 DNA reads TGTGCCAGCAGCGTAGGTAGGGGCGCAACTAATGAAAAACTGTTTTTT. Its translation is CASSVGRGATNEKLFF.

In this sample, this clone turned up once. This chain joins TRBV6-5 and TRBJ1-5, with 9 bases aligning to TRBD1. CDR1 is MNHEY, CDR2 SVGAGI, per germline. This CDR3 has 15 amino acids. V lost 6 bases, J lost 4 bases, and 7 bases stayed unmatched. CDR3 in amino acids: CASRPGTGSNQPQHF. The CDR3 region has the DNA TGTGCCAGCAGACCTGGGACAGGGAGTAATCAGCCCCAGCATTTT.

This chain uses TRBV12-5 with TRBJ2-1; 8 nucleotides agree with TRBD2. Trimming cost V 5 bases and J 6 bases; bases outside gene matches: 15. This CDR3 has 17 residues. The germline V gene has CDR1 LGHNT and CDR2 FRNRAP. The CDR3 region is CASGAPGRGGPVNEQFF. The CDR3 DNA sequence: TGTGCTAGTGGTGCCCCCGGCCGGGGGGGCCCGGTCAATGAGCAGTTCTTC. Looking up the rest from reference TRBV12-5 and TRBJ2-1 gives the full variable domain: DARVTQTPRHKVTEMGQEVTMRCQPILGHNTVFWYRQTMMQGLELLAYFRNRAPLDDSGMPKDRFSAEMPDATLATLKIQPSEPRDSAVYFCASGAPGRGGPVNEQFFGPGTRLTVL.

This sequence joins TRBV7-3 and TRBJ2-5, with 9 bases that match TRBD2. The length of the CDR3 is 17 residues. The V gene's germline CDR1 is SGHTA and CDR2 FQGTGA. V dropped 0 bases and J dropped 4; count of bases not matched to a gene: 9. CDR3 sequence: CASSLTASAGGLETQYF. The CDR3, as DNA: TGTGCCAGCAGCTTAACCGCCTCAGCGGGGGGCCTAGAGACCCAGTACTTC.

This chain uses TRBV4-3 with TRBJ1-4; 10 bases agree with TRBD1. Germline V CDR1 and CDR2: LGHNA, YSLEER. The J segment lost 12 bases and the V segment lost 3 bases, leaving 10 bases of the junction unmatched. The CDR3 length is 15 residues. This CDR3 reads CASSQGTGAEGELFF. CDR3 DNA: TGCGCCAGCAGCCAGGGGACAGGGGCCGAGGGGGAACTGTTTTTT.

This sequence joins TRBV23-1 and TRBJ1-1; D may be TRBD1 (6 bases). TRBV23-1 is an ORF; its function is uncertain. V shed 3 bases and J shed 0 bases, with 17 bases lying between them. The CDR3 sequence is 17 residues long. CDR3 DNA sequence: TGCGCCAGCAGTCATTTCCGGGACATCGGCATGAACACTGAAGCTTTCTTT. As protein: CASSHFRDIGMNTEAFF.

The chain employs TRBV5-4 and TRBJ2-3; 7 bases agree with TRBD1. CDR1 SGHNT and CDR2 YYREEE come from the germline V gene (reference sequence). This CDR3 has 15 amino acids. V was pared by 3 bases and J by 1 base, with 5 bases of the junction left unmatched. This chain's CDR3 is CASSSGGRGTDTQYF. CDR3 sequence (DNA): TGTGCCAGCAGCTCAGGGGGTAGGGGCACAGATACGCAGTATTTT.

The chain recombines TRBV14 with TRBJ2-7; 7 bases fit TRBD1. The V and J ends lost 4 bases and 4 bases, in that order; junction bases with no gene match: 13. The length of the CDR3 is 16 residues. CDR1 is SGHDN and CDR2 is FVKESK in the germline V gene. The CDR3 DNA is TGTGCCAGCAGCCGATTCCGACAGGGTGTAGGGTACGAGCAGTACTTC. Encoded protein: CASSRFRQGVGYEQYF.